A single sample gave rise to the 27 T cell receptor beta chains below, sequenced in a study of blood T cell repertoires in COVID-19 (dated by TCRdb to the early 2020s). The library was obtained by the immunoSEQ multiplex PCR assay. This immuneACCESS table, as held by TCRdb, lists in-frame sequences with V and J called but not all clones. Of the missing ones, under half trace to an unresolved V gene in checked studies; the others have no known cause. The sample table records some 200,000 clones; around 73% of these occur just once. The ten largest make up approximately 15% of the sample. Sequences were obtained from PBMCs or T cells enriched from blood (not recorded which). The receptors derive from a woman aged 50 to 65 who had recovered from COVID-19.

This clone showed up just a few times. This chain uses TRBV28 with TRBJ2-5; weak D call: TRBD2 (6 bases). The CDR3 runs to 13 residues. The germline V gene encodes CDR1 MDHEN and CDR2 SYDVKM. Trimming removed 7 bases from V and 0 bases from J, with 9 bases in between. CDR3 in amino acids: CASTGGDQETQYF. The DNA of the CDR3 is TGTGCCAGCACCGGAGGGGACCAAGAGACCCAGTACTTC.

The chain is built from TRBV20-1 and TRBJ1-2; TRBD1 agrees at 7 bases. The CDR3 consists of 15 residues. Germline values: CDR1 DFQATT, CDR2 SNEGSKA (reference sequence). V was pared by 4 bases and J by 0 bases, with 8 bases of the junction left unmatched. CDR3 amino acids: CSATDRVGANYGYTF. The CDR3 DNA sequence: TGCAGTGCTACTGACAGGGTCGGAGCTAACTATGGCTACACCTTC.

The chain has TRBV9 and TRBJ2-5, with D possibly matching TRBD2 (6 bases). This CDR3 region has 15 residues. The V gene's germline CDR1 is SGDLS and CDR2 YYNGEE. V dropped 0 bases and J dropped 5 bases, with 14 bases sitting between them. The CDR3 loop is CASSVEAGRLETQYF. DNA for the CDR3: TGTGCCAGCAGCGTAGAGGCAGGGAGGTTGGAGACCCAGTACTTC. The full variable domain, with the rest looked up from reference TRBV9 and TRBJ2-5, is DSGVTQTPKHLITATGQRVTLRCSPRSGDLSVYWYQQSLDQGLQFLIQYYNGEERAKGNILERFSAQQFPDLHSELNLSSLELGDSALYFCASSVEAGRLETQYFGPGTRLLVL.

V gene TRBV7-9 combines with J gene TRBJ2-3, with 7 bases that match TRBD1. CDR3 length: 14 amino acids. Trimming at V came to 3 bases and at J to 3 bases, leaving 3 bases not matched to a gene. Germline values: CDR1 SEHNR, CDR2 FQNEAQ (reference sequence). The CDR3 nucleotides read TGTGCCAGCAGCTTGAACAGGGGTACAGATACGCAGTATTTT. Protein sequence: CASSLNRGTDTQYF. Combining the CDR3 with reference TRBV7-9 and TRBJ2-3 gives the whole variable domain DTGVSQNPRHKITKRGQNVTFRCDPISEHNRLYWYRQTLGQGPEFLTYFQNEAQLEKSRLLSDRFSAERPKGSFSTLEIQRTEQGDSAMYLCASSLNRGTDTQYFGPGTRLTVL.

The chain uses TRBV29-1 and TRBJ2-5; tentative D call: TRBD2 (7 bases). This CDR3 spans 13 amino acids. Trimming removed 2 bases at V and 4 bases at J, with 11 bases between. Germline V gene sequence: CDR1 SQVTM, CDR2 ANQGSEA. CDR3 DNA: TGCAGCGTTGAAAAGGGGGAGGGAGAGACCCAGTACTTC. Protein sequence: CSVEKGEGETQYF.

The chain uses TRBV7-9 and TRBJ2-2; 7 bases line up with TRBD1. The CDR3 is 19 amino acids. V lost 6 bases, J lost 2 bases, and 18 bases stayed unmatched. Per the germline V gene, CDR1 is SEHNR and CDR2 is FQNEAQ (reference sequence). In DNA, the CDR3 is TGTGCCAGCAGTTCAAGATCCGGGACAGTAGTTTCTAACACCGGGGAGCTGTTTTTT. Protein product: CASSSRSGTVVSNTGELFF.

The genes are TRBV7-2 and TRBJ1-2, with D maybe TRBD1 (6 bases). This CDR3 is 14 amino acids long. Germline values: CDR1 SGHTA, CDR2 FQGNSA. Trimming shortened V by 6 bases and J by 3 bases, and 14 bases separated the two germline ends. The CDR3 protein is CASRGGDGYYGYTF. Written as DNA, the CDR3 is TGTGCCAGCAGAGGGGGGGACGGCTACTATGGCTACACCTTC.

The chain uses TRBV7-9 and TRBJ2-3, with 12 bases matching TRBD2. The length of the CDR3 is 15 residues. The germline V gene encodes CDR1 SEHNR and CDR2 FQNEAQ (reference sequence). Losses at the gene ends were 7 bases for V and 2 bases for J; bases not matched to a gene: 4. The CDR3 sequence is CASNGLAGPTDTQYF. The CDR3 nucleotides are TGTGCCAGCAACGGACTAGCGGGACCCACAGATACGCAGTATTTT.

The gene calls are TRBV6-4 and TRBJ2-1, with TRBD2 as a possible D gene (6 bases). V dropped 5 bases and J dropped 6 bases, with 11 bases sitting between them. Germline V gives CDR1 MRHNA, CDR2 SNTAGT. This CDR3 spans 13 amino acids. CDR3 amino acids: CASSKGLRNEQFF. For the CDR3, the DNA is TGTGCCAGCAGTAAGGGACTTCGCAATGAGCAGTTCTTC.

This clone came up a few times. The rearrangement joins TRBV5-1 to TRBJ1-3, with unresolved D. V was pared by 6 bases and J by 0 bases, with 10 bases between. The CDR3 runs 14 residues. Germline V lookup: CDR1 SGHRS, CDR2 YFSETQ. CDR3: CASKQTDSGNTIYF. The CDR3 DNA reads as TGCGCCAGCAAACAGACCGACTCTGGAAACACCATATATTTT.

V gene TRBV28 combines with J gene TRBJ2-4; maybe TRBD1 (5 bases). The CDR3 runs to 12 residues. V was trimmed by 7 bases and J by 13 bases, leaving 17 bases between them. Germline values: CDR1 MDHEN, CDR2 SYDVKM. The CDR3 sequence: CASTTSGLVQYF. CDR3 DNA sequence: TGTGCCAGCACCACGTCAGGGTTGGTCCAGTACTTC.

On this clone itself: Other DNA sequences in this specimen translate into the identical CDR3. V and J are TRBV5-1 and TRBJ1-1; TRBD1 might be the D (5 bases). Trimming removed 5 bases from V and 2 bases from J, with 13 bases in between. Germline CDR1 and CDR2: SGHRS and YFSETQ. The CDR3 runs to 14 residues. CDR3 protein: CASSIDSRNTEAFF. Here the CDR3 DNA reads TGCGCCAGCAGTATTGACAGTAGAAACACTGAAGCTTTCTTT.

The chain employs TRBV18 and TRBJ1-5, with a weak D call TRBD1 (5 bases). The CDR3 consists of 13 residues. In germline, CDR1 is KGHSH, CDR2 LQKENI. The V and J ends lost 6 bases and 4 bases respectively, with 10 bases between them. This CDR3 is CASSIQGNQPQHF. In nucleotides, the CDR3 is TGTGCCAGCTCCATCCAGGGAAATCAGCCCCAGCATTTT.

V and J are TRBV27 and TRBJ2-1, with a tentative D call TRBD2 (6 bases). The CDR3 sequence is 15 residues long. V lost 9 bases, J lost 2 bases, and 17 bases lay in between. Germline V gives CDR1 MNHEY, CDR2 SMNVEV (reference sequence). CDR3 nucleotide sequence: TGTGCCAGTACCTCCGGGAGTGGGGCCTACAATGAGCAGTTCTTC. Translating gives CASTSGSGAYNEQFF.

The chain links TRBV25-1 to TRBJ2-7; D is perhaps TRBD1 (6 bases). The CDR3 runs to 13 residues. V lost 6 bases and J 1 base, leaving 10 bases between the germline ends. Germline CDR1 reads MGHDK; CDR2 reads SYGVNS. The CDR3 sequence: CASSIQGSYEQYF. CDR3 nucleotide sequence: TGTGCCAGCAGCATACAGGGATCCTACGAGCAGTACTTC.

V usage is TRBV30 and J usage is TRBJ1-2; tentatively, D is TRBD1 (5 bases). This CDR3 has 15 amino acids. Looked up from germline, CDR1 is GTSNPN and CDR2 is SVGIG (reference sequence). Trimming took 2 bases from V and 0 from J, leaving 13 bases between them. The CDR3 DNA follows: TGTGCCTGGAGTCCCGGGGGGAGCTCTAACTATGGCTACACCTTC. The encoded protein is CAWSPGGSSNYGYTF. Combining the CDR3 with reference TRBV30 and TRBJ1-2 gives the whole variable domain SQTIHQWPATLVQPVGSPLSLECTVEGTSNPNLYWYRQAAGRGLQLLFYSVGIGQISSEVPQNLSASRPQDRQFILSSKKLLLSDSGFYLCAWSPGGSSNYGYTFGSGTRLTVV.

For the CDR3, the DNA is TGTGCCAGTATAAACCGTGACAGCCCTAGCGGGAGGATCGGGGAGCTGTTTTTT. This encodes CASINRDSPSGRIGELFF. This rearrangement joins TRBV19 to TRBJ2-2, with 11 bases aligning to TRBD2. Germline CDR1 and CDR2: LNHDA and SQIVND (reference sequence). CDR3 length: 18 residues. After removal of 7 bases from V and 7 bases from J, the junction contained 17 bases not matched to a gene.

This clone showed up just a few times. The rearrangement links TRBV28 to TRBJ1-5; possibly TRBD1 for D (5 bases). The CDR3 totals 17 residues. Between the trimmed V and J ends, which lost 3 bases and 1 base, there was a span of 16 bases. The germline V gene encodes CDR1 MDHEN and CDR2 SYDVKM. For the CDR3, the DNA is TGTGCCAGCAGTTTCGCCTTTGGAGGGACGAGCAATCAGCCCCAGCATTTT. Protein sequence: CASSFAFGGTSNQPQHF. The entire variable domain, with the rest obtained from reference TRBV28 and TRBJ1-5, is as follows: DVKVTQSSRYLVKRTGEKVFLECVQDMDHENMFWYRQDPGLGLRLIYFSYDVKMKEKGDIPEGYSVSREKKERFSLILESASTNQTSMYLCASSFAFGGTSNQPQHFGDGTRLSIL.

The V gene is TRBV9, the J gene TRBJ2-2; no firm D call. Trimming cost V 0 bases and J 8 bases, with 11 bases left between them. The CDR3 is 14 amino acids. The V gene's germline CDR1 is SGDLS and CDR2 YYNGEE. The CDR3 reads CASSVGPSVGELFF. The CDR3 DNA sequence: TGTGCCAGCAGCGTAGGACCTAGTGTGGGGGAGCTGTTTTTT.

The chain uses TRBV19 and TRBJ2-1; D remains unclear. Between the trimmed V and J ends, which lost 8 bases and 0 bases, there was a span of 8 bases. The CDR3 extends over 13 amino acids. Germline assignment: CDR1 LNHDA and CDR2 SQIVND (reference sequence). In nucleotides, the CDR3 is TGTGCCAGTGTCCCGAGCTCCTACAATGAGCAGTTCTTC. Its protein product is CASVPSSYNEQFF.

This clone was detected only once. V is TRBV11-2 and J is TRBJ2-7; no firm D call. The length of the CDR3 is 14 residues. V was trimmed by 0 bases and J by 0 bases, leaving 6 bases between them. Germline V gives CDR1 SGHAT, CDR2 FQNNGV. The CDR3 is CASSLESSSYEQYF. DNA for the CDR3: TGTGCCAGCAGCTTAGAGTCTAGCTCCTACGAGCAGTACTTC. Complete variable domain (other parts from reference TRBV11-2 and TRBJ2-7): EAGVAQSPRYKIIEKRQSVAFWCNPISGHATLYWYQQILGQGPKLLIQFQNNGVVDDSQLPKDRFSAERLKGVDSTLKIQPAKLEDSAVYLCASSLESSSYEQYFGPGTRLTVT.

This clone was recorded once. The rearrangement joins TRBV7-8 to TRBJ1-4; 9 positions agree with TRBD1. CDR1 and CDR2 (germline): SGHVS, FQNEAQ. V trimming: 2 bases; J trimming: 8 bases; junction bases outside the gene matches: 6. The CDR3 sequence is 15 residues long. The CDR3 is CASSLRDRALEKLFF. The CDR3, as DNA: TGTGCCAGCAGCTTACGGGACAGGGCGCTGGAAAAACTGTTTTTT.

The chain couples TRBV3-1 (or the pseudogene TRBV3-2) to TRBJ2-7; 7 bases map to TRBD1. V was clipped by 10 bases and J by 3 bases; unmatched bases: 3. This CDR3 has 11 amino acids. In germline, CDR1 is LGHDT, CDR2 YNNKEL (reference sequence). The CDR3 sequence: CAIRQGYEQYF. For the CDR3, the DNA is TGTGCCATACGACAGGGCTACGAGCAGTACTTC.

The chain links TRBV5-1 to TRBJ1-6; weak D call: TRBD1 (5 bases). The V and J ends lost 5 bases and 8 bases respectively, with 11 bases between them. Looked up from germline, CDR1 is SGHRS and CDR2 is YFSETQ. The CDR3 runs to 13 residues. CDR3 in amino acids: CASRGGLDSPLHF. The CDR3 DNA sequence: TGCGCCAGCAGGGGGGGTTTGGATTCACCCCTCCACTTT.

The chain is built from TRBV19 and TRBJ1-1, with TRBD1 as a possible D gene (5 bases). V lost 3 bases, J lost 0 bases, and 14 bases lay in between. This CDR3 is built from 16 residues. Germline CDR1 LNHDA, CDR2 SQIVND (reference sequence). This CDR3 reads CASSIQGRRVNTEAFF. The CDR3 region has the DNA TGTGCCAGTAGTATTCAGGGTAGGAGGGTGAACACTGAAGCTTTCTTT.

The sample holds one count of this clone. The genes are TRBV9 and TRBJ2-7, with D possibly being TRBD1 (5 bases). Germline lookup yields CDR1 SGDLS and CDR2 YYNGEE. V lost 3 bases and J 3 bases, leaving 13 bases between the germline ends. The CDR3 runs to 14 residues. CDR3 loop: CASSARAGNYEQYF. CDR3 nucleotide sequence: TGTGCCAGCAGCGCCCGGGCAGGGAACTACGAGCAGTACTTC.

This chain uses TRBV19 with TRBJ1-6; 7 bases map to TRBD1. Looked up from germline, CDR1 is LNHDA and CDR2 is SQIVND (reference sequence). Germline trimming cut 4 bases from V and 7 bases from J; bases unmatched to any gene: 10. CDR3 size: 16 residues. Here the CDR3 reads CASSTHRQGLNSPLHF. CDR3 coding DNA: TGTGCCAGTAGTACCCACAGACAGGGATTGAATTCACCCCTCCACTTT.